The T cell receptor (beta chain) under discussion was sequenced for a study of human T cells and chemical hapten exposure. The overall study: Reading of the patch tests, which applied 0.01% DPC to the upper back, occurred at 6 days. Study conclusions and caveats: TCRs above 1 in 1000 frequency stayed constant with DPC sensitization.

Indicated time point: patch test 1, 2 weeks after DPC sensitization. The treatment was: therapeutic diphenylcyclopropenone sensitization with weekly scalp DPC. V was cut by 0 bases and J by 6 bases, with 9 bases left in between. The CDR3 has 14 amino acids. The V gene's germline CDR1 is MNHEY and CDR2 SVGAGI. Unique molecular identifiers were attached to individual cDNA molecules during library preparation. In the original analysis: Individual samples carried between about 23,224 and 750,000 TCRs, with about 88,000 as the median. Each CDR3 protein gets one entry after TCRdb re-called the RACE reads with MiXCR. The V and J calls reflect TCRdb's pipeline rather than the authors' work. The table records 100,000 to 150,000 distinct CDR3 sequences, roughly an eighth of them present only once. Notes on this clonotype: Its target is not known.

Sequenced material: whole blood, taken in connection with sensitization to the hapten diphenylcyclopropenone (DPC). The rearrangement joins TRBV6-5 to TRBJ1-5, with D unclear. The receptor's source is a man aged 18 to 29 with alopecia areata. Some clones in this sample may be carry-over from other donors' samples. The CDR3 DNA reads TGTGCCAGCAGTTACTCGTCCAGGTCTCAGCCCCAGCATTTT. Translating gives CASSYSSRSQPQHF.